Each of the 2 T cell receptor beta chains below was sequenced from the same sample in a study of a mutant IDH1 vaccine in newly diagnosed glioma (dated by TCRdb to 2020 to 2023). Libraries were built with the immunoSEQ multiplex PCR assay. TCRdb provides this immuneACCESS table in a form limited to in-frame rearrangements. Some clones are lacking; in checked studies, under half of them reflect an unresolved V gene, and why the rest are absent is not known. This sample is represented by tens of thousands of clones; 80% to 95% of them were singletons. Jointly, the top ten make up roughly 2.6% of the sample. This specimen's time point label, per the study, means: week 5, during vaccination. Each vaccine dose was 300 ug of a 20-mer mutant IDH1 peptide in Montanide, given subcutaneously with topical imiquimod. The antigens these receptors bind are not known. Sequencing used PBMCs, obtained from a glioma patient whose treatment included an IDH1 peptide vaccine. Source of these receptors: a man over 45 with glioma.

The chain carries TRBV5-6 and TRBJ1-1; D call uncertain. Trimming left V 6 bases short and J 2 bases short, with 8 bases between. Germline CDR1 is SGHDT and CDR2 is YYEEEE. The CDR3 is 12 amino acids. Here the CDR3 reads CASTDANTEAFF. The CDR3 coding sequence is TGTGCCAGCACCGACGCTAACACTGAAGCTTTCTTT.

This chain uses TRBV6-1 with TRBJ1-1; D is perhaps TRBD1 (6 bases). V lost 6 bases to trimming and J lost 3 bases, with 11 bases between them. CDR3 length: 13 residues. Germline V gene data show CDR1 as MNHNS and CDR2 as SASEGT. The CDR3 is CASRQGLYTEAFF. DNA for the CDR3: TGTGCCAGCAGGCAGGGGTTGTACACTGAAGCTTTCTTT.